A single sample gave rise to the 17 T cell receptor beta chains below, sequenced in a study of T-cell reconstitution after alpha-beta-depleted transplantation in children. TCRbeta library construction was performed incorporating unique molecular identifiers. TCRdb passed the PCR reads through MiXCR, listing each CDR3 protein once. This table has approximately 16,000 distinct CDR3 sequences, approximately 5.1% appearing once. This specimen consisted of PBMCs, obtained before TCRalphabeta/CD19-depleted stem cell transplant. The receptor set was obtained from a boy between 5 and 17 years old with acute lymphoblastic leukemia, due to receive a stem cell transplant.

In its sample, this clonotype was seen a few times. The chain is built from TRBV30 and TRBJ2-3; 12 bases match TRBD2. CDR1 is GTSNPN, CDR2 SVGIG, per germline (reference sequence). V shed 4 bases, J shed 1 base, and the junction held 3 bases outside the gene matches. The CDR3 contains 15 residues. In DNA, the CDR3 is TGTGCCTGGACTAGCGGGGGGGCTGGCACAGATACGCAGTATTTT. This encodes CAWTSGGAGTDTQYF.

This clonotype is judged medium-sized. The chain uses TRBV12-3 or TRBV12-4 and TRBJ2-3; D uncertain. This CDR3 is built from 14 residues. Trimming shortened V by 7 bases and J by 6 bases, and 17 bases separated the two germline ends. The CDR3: CASTTFLGSDTQYF. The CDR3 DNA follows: TGTGCCAGCACCACCTTTTTGGGGTCGGATACGCAGTATTTT.

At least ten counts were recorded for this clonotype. Here the CDR3 DNA reads TGCGCCAGCAGCCAAGAGCCAGCTACAACTAATGAAAAACTGTTTTTT. This sequence encodes CASSQEPATTNEKLFF. The rearrangement uses TRBV4-3 and TRBJ1-4, with D uncertain. Germline V gene data show CDR1 as LGHNA and CDR2 as YSLEER. The CDR3 has 16 residues. V was trimmed by 0 bases and J by 0 bases, leaving 8 bases between them.

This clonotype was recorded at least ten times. CDR3 sequence (DNA): TGTGCCAGCAGTTTCGACAGGGGGCAAAGAAATGAGCAGTTCTTC. It specifies CASSFDRGQRNEQFF. The chain uses TRBV28 and TRBJ2-1, with 10 bases fitting TRBD1. This CDR3 region has 15 residues. The germline V gene encodes CDR1 MDHEN and CDR2 SYDVKM. Losses at the gene ends were 3 bases for V and 7 bases for J; bases not matched to a gene: 6.

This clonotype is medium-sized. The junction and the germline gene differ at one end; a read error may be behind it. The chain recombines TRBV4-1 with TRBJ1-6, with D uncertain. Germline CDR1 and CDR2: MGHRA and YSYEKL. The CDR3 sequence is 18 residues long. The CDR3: CASNQVDMGWSYNSPLHF. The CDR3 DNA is TGCGCCAGCAACCAAGTAGATATGGGTTGGTCCTATAATTCACCCCTCCACTTT.

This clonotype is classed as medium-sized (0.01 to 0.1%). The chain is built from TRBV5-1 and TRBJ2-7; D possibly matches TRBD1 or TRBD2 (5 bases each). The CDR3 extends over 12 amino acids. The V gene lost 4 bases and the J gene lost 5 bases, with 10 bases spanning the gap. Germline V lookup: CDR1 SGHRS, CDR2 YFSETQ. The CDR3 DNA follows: TGCGCCAGCAGCGAAGGGACGAACGAGCAGTACTTC. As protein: CASSEGTNEQYF.

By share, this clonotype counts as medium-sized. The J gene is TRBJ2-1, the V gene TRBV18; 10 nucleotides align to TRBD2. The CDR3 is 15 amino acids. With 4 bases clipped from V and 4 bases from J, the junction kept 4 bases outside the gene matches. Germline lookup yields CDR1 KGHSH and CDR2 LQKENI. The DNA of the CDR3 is TGTGCCAGCTCACAAGAGCGGGAGGGGTACAATGAGCAGTTCTTC. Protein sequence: CASSQEREGYNEQFF.

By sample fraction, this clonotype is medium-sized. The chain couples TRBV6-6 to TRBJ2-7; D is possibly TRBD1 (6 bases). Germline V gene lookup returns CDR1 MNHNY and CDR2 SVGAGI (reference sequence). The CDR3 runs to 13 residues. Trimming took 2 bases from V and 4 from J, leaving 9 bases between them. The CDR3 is CASSYMGAYEQYF. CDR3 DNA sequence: TGTGCCAGCAGTTACATGGGGGCGTACGAGCAGTACTTC.

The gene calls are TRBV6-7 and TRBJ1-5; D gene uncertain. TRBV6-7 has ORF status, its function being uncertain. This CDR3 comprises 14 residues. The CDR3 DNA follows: TGTGCTAGGCAGTCCCTATCTCTTAATCAGCCCCAGCATTTT. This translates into CARQSLSLNQPQHF.

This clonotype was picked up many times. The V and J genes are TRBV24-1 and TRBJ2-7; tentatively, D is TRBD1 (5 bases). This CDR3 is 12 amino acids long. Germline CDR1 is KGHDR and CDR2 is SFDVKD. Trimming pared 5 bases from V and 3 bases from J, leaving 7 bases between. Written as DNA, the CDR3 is TGTGCCACCAGTGGGGGCAGCTACGAGCAGTACTTC. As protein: CATSGGSYEQYF.

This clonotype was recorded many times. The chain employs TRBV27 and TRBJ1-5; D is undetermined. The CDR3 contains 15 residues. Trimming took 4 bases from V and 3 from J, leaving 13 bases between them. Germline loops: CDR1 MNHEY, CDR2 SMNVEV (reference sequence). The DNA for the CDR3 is TGTGCCAGCAGTTCCGCGGGGTTAGTCAATCAGCCCCAGCATTTT. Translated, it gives CASSSAGLVNQPQHF.

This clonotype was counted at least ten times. The CDR3, as DNA: TGCGCCAGCAGCTTGGATAGGCGGAATACGCAGTATTTT. It translates to CASSLDRRNTQYF. This chain uses TRBV5-1 with TRBJ2-3; no clear D gene. Germline-derived CDR1 and CDR2 are SGHRS and YFSETQ. The CDR3 loop spans 13 amino acids. The V end lost 0 bases, the J end lost 7 bases, and 9 bases lay between the germline ends.

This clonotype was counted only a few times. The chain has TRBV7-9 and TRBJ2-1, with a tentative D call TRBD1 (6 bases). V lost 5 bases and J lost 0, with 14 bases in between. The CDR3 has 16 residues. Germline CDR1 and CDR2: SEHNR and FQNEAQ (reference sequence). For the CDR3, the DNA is TGTGCCAGCAGCCCGTCTGGGGGCGACTCCTACAATGAGCAGTTCTTC. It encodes CASSPSGGDSYNEQFF.

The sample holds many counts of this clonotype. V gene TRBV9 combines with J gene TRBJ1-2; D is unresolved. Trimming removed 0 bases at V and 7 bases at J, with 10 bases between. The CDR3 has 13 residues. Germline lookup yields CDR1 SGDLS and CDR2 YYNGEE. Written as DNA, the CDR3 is TGTGCCAGCAGCGTAGTGACACGGATTGGCTACACCTTC. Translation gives CASSVVTRIGYTF.

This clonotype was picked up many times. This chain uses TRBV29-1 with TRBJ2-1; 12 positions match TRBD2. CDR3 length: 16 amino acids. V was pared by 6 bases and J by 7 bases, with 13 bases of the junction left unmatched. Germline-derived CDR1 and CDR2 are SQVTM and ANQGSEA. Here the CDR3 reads CSVRQLAGGLGNEQFF. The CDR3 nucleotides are TGCAGCGTCCGACAACTAGCGGGAGGCCTAGGGAATGAGCAGTTCTTC.

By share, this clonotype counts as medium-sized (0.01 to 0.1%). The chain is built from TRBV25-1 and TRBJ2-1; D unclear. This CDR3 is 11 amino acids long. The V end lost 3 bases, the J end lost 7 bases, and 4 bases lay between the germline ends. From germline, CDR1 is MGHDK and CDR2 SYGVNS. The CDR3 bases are TGTGCCAGCAGTGAGCGGAATGAGCAGTTCTTC. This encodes CASSERNEQFF.

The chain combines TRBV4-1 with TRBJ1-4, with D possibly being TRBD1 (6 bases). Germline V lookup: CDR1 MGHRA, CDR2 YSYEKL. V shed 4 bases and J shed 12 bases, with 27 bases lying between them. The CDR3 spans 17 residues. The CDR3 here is CASSPAQRGSGTKELFF. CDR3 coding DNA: TGCGCCAGCAGCCCCGCCCAGAGGGGGAGTGGGACGAAGGAACTGTTTTTT.